This T cell receptor (beta chain) was obtained from a study of blood T cell repertoires in COVID-19. Germline loops: CDR1 MNHEY, CDR2 SVGAGI. There are 12 residues in the CDR3. V was cut by 2 bases and J by 4 bases, with 5 bases left in between. Some clones are missing from TCRdb's copy, which holds only in-frame ones; the method was immunoSEQ multiplex PCR. The data hold some 150,000 clones, with 85% observed a single time. The TCR originated in a woman in her thirties or forties who had recovered from COVID-19. The specimen sequenced was PBMCs or T cells enriched from blood (not recorded which). The V and J genes are TRBV6-5 and TRBJ1-2; no definite D call. Here the CDR3 reads CASSYGGYGYTF. The CDR3 DNA is TGTGCCAGCAGTTACGGAGGCTATGGCTACACCTTC.